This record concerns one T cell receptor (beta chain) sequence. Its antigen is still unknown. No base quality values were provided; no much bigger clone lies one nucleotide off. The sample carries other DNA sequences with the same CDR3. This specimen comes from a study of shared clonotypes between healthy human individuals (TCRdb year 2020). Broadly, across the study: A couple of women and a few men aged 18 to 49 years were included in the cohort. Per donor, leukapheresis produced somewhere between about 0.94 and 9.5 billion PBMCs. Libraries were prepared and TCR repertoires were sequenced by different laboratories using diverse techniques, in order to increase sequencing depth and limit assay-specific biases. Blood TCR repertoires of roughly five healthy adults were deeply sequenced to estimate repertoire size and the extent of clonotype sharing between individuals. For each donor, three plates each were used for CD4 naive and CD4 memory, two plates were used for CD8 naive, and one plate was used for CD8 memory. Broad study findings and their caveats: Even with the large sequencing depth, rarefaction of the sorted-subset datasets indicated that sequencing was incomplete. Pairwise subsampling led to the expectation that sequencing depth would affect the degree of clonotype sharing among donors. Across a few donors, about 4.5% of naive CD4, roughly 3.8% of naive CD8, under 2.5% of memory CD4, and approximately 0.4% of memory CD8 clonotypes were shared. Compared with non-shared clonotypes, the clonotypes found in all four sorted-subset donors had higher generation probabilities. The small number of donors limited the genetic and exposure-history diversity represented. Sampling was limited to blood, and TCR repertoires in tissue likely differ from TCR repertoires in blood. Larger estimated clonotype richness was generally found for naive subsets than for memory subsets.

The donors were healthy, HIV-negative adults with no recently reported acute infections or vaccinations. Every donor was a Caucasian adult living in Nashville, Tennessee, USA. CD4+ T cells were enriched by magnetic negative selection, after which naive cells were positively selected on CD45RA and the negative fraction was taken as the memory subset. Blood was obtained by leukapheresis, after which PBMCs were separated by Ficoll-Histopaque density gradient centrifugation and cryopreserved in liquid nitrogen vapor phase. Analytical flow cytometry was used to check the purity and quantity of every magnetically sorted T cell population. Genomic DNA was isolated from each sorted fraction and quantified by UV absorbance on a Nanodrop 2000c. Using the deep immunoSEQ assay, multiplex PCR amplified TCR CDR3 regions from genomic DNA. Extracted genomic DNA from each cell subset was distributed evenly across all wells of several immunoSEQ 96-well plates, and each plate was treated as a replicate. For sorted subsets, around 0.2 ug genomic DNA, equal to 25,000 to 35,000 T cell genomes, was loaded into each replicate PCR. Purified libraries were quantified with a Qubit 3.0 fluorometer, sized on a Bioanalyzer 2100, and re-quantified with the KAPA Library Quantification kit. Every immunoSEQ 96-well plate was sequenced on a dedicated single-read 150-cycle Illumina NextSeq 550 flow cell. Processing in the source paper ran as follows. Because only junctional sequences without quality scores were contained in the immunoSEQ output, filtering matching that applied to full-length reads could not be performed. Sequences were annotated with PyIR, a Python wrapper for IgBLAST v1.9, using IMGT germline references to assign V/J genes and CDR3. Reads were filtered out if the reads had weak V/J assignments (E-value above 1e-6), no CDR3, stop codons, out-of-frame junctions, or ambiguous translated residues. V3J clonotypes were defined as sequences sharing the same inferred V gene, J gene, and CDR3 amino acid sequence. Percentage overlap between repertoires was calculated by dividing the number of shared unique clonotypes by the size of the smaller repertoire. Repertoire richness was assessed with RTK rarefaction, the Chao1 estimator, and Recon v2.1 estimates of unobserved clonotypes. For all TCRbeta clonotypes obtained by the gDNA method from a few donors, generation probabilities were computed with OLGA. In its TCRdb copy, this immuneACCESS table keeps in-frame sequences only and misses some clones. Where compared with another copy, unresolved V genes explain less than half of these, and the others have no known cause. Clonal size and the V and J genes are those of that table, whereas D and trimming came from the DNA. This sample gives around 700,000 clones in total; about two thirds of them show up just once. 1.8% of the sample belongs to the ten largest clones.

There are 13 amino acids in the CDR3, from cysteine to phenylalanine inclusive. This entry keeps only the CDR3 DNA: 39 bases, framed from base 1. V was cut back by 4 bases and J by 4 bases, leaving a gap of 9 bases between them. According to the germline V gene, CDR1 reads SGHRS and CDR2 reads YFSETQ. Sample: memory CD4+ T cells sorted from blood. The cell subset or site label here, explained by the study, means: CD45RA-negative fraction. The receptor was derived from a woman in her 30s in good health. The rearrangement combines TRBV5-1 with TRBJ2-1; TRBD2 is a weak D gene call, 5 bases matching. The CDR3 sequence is CASSSGGYNEQFF. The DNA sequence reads TGCGCCAGCAGCAGCGGAGGTTACAATGAGCAGTTCTTC.